Each of the 22 T cell receptor beta chains below was sequenced from the same sample in a study of OX40 agonist ivuxolimab in advanced cancers. Assay used: immunoSEQ multiplex PCR; TCRdb lists only in-frame clones, some missing. Of more than 75,000 clones in the sample, approximately 86% were seen once. Specimen: CD4+ or CD8+ T cells sorted from blood, collected in a trial of the OX40 agonist ivuxolimab. Receptors originate from an adult with an advanced solid tumor such as melanoma, head and neck, liver or kidney cancer.

The rearrangement joins TRBV5-1 to TRBJ2-5; 7 bases fit TRBD2. Germline V gene lookup returns CDR1 SGHRS and CDR2 YFSETQ. The CDR3 sequence is 17 residues long. V shed 0 bases, J shed 1 base, and the junction held 9 bases outside the gene matches. The CDR3, as DNA: TGCGCCAGCAGCTTGGCTCCTGGGGGGGAGATCCAAGAGACCCAGTACTTC. It is translated as CASSLAPGGEIQETQYF.

The rearrangement uses TRBV6-5 and TRBJ2-2; possibly TRBD1 for D (5 bases). CDR1 MNHEY and CDR2 SVGAGI come from the germline V gene. The CDR3 covers 13 residues. V dropped 6 bases and J dropped 4 bases, with 9 bases sitting between them. The CDR3 here is CASSRVSTGELFF. CDR3 DNA sequence: TGTGCCAGCAGCAGGGTGAGCACCGGGGAGCTGTTTTTT.

The rearrangement uses TRBV5-5 and TRBJ2-3; D is perhaps TRBD1 (5 bases). From germline, CDR1 is SGHKS and CDR2 YYEKEE (reference sequence). V was trimmed by 0 bases and J by 3 bases, leaving 8 bases between them. This CDR3 is 14 amino acids long. CDR3 protein: CASSLESGTDTQYF. For the CDR3, the DNA is TGTGCCAGCAGCTTGGAATCAGGGACAGATACGCAGTATTTT. Variable domain in full (rest from reference TRBV5-5 and TRBJ2-3): DAGVTQSPTHLIKTRGQQVTLRCSPISGHKSVSWYQQVLGQGPQFIFQYYEKEERGRGNFPDRFSARQFPNYSSELNVNALLLGDSALYLCASSLESGTDTQYFGPGTRLTVL.

The chain employs TRBV19 and TRBJ2-7; 9 positions agree with TRBD2. Germline loops: CDR1 LNHDA, CDR2 SQIVND (reference sequence). This CDR3 region has 15 residues. The V gene end was trimmed by 5 bases and the J gene end by 3 bases; junction bases not matched to a gene: 8. CDR3 DNA: TGTGCCAGTAGTGTAGCGGGAGCTCTGATCTACGAGCAGTACTTC. It yields the protein CASSVAGALIYEQYF.

The chain links TRBV30 to TRBJ2-1, with TRBD2 matching 7 bases. J gave up 2 bases and V 2 bases, and 6 bases lay outside the gene matches. Germline V gene sequence: CDR1 GTSNPN, CDR2 SVGIG (reference sequence). The CDR3 spans 15 residues. The CDR3 here is CAWSSGGGTYNEQFF. CDR3 coding DNA: TGTGCCTGGAGTTCCGGGGGAGGGACCTACAATGAGCAGTTCTTC.

The J gene is TRBJ1-2, the V gene TRBV29-1, with 9 bases aligning to TRBD1. Looked up from germline, CDR1 is SQVTM and CDR2 is ANQGSEA. This CDR3 spans 12 amino acids. Losses at the gene ends were 7 bases for V and 3 bases for J; bases not matched to a gene: 3. CDR3 protein: CSARTGDYGYTF. CDR3 nucleotides: TGCAGCGCCCGGACAGGGGACTATGGCTACACCTTC.

The chain carries TRBV5-4 and TRBJ1-2, with TRBD1 as a possible D gene (5 bases). V lost 5 bases and J lost 6, with 14 bases in between. CDR1 and CDR2 from the germline V gene are SGHNT and YYREEE (reference sequence). There are 13 residues in the CDR3. CDR3 bases: TGTGCCAGCAGGTTGAACCAGGGAGATGGCTACACCTTC. It codes for CASRLNQGDGYTF.

This clone was seen a single time. The V and J genes are TRBV7-9 and TRBJ2-7; 9 bases line up with TRBD1. Germline lookup yields CDR1 SEHNR and CDR2 FQNEAQ (reference sequence). The CDR3 has 16 residues. Trimming at V came to 2 bases and at J to 2 bases, leaving 7 bases not matched to a gene. The CDR3 loop reads CASSLRPGTGTYEQYF. CDR3 in DNA: TGTGCCAGCAGCTTACGGCCCGGGACAGGGACCTACGAGCAGTACTTC.

This chain uses TRBV7-3 with TRBJ2-1, with D possibly TRBD1 on 5 matching bases. CDR3 length equals 13 residues. CDR1 SGHTA and CDR2 FQGTGA come from the germline V gene. V was cut by 8 bases and J by 4 bases, with 12 bases left in between. CDR3 nucleotides: TGTGCCAGCGCCAAGGGGCGGTACAATGAGCAGTTCTTC. It translates to CASAKGRYNEQFF.

The J gene is TRBJ2-1, the V gene TRBV11-3; D gene unclear. The CDR3 extends over 17 amino acids. The germline gives CDR1 SGHNT, CDR2 YENEEA. V shed 5 bases and J shed 6 bases, with 23 bases lying between them. For the CDR3, the DNA is TGTGCCAGCAGCAGGAGTTTCGGTAGCCGCGATGGCAATGAGCAGTTCTTC. This encodes CASSRSFGSRDGNEQFF.

This sequence joins TRBV9 and TRBJ2-2; possible D gene TRBD2, 6 bases. The CDR3 runs 15 residues. Germline-derived CDR1 and CDR2 are SGDLS and YYNGEE. V lost 4 bases, J lost 5 bases, and 15 bases lay in between. CDR3 loop: CASSPRDWLTGELFF. CDR3 DNA sequence: TGTGCCAGCAGCCCCCGGGACTGGCTAACCGGGGAGCTGTTTTTT.

This chain joins TRBV11-1 and TRBJ1-1; D not certain. The CDR3 has 11 amino acids. V was trimmed by 8 bases and J by 5 bases, leaving 9 bases between them. Germline V CDR1 and CDR2: SGHAT, FQDESV (reference sequence). CDR3 in DNA: TGTGCCAGCCGTGGGTTAACTGAAGCTTTCTTT. Its translation: CASRGLTEAFF.

V and J are TRBV7-9 and TRBJ1-3; 7 bases align to TRBD1. Germline lookup yields CDR1 SEHNR and CDR2 FQNEAQ (reference sequence). The V segment lost 4 bases and the J segment 1 base; nucleotides outside the gene matches: 4. CDR3 length: 15 residues. CDR3 sequence reads: CASSWQGVSGNTIYF. CDR3 DNA sequence: TGTGCCAGCAGCTGGCAGGGGGTTTCTGGAAACACCATATATTTT.

The chain combines TRBV5-4 with TRBJ1-1, with D uncertain. The CDR3 has 14 amino acids. CDR1 and CDR2 (germline): SGHNT, YYREEE (reference sequence). V was pared by 0 bases and J by 1 base, with 7 bases between. The CDR3 sequence: CASSLDAENTEAFF. The CDR3, as DNA: TGTGCCAGCAGCTTGGACGCGGAGAACACTGAAGCTTTCTTT.

J is TRBJ1-5 and V is TRBV6-1; 8 bases are a match to TRBD1. Looked up from germline, CDR1 is MNHNS and CDR2 is SASEGT. V dropped 6 bases and J dropped 5; count of bases not matched to a gene: 6. CDR3 length: 14 amino acids. CDR3 DNA sequence: TGTGCCAGCAGACGCGGGACAGGTTATCAGCCCCAGCATTTT. Its translation is CASRRGTGYQPQHF.

The rearrangement uses TRBV5-1 and TRBJ2-1, with 14 nucleotides matching TRBD2. Trimming took 3 bases from V and 1 from J; bases not matched to a gene: 3. This CDR3 spans 17 amino acids. Germline V gene sequence: CDR1 SGHRS, CDR2 YFSETQ. The CDR3 here is CASSSRTSGGSYNEQFF. The DNA of the CDR3 is TGCGCCAGCAGCTCCAGGACTAGCGGGGGGTCCTACAATGAGCAGTTCTTC. Based on the CDR3 plus reference TRBV5-1 and TRBJ2-1, the full variable domain is KAGVTQTPRYLIKTRGQQVTLSCSPISGHRSVSWYQQTPGQGLQFLFEYFSETQRNKGNFPGRFSGRQFSNSRSEMNVSTLELGDSALYLCASSSRTSGGSYNEQFFGPGTRLTVL.

This sequence joins TRBV6-1 and TRBJ1-2; no clear D gene. V was pared by 1 base and J by 2 bases, with 14 bases between. This CDR3 contains 16 residues. Per the germline V gene, CDR1 is MNHNS and CDR2 is SASEGT. The CDR3 loop reads CASSEDWAAGNYGYTF. CDR3 bases: TGTGCCAGCAGTGAAGATTGGGCGGCAGGAAACTATGGCTACACCTTC.

This sequence joins TRBV27 and TRBJ2-3; 12 bases fit TRBD2. Germline-derived CDR1 and CDR2 are MNHEY and SMNVEV (reference sequence). V lost 3 bases, J lost 5 bases, and 6 bases stayed unmatched. The CDR3 has 16 amino acids. The CDR3 sequence is CASSFRPGLAGDTQYF. CDR3 DNA: TGTGCCAGCAGTTTCCGCCCGGGACTAGCGGGAGATACGCAGTATTTT.

By proportion, this clone is medium-sized. V usage is TRBV4-1 and J usage is TRBJ2-1, with 7 bases that match TRBD2. The CDR3 totals 18 residues. The V segment lost 4 bases and the J segment 7 bases; nucleotides outside the gene matches: 19. The germline V gene has CDR1 MGHRA and CDR2 YSYEKL. The CDR3 region is CASSPLILVLRGLNEQFF. As DNA, the CDR3 is TGCGCCAGCAGCCCCCTAATCCTGGTGTTGAGGGGACTAAATGAGCAGTTCTTC.

The chain recombines TRBV7-2 with TRBJ2-3, with D perhaps matching TRBD2 (5 bases). CDR3 length equals 17 residues. Trimming stripped 1 base from V and 6 bases from J, with 20 bases between. The germline gives CDR1 SGHTA, CDR2 FQGNSA. CDR3 sequence: CASSLGRRGGTRDTQYF. The DNA of the CDR3 is TGTGCCAGCAGCTTAGGTAGGCGCGGAGGAACGCGGGATACGCAGTATTTT. The whole variable domain, remainder taken from reference TRBV7-2 and TRBJ2-3, is GAGVSQSPSNKVTEKGKDVELRCDPISGHTALYWYRQSLGQGLEFLIYFQGNSAPDKSGLPSDRFSAERTGGSVSTLTIQRTQQEDSAVYLCASSLGRRGGTRDTQYFGPGTRLTVL.

The J gene is TRBJ2-5, the V gene TRBV5-4, with unresolved D. Germline V lookup: CDR1 SGHNT, CDR2 YYREEE (reference sequence). V lost 1 base, J lost 0 bases, and 4 bases lay in between. This CDR3 has 13 residues. CDR3 DNA: TGTGCCAGCAGCTTGAGCAACCAAGAGACCCAGTACTTC. Protein sequence: CASSLSNQETQYF.

This chain joins TRBV30 and TRBJ1-6; D possibly corresponds to TRBD1 (5 bases). The length of the CDR3 is 13 residues. Deletions cut 4 bases from V and 6 bases from J, with 10 bases between. Looked up from germline, CDR1 is GTSNPN and CDR2 is SVGIG (reference sequence). The CDR3 reads CAWNRDPNSPLHF. The CDR3 DNA sequence: TGTGCCTGGAACCGGGACCCTAATTCACCCCTCCACTTT.